The clone carrying this T cell receptor beta chain was detected ten times or more. Its cognate antigen is unknown. The CDR3 covers 14 residues. Trimming took 5 bases from V and 3 from J; bases not matched to a gene: 4. Germline values: CDR1 DFQATT, CDR2 SNEGSKA (reference sequence). Preparing the TCRbeta library involved the use of unique molecular identifiers. TCRdb re-analysed the PCR reads in MiXCR, keeping a single row per CDR3 protein. The sample gives a few hundred thousand distinct CDR3 sequences, roughly a tenth of which show up once; 28% is in the top ten. This entry comes from a study of T-cell reconstitution after alpha-beta-depleted transplantation in children. Whole-study results and caveats: Several hundred expanded graft clones reportedly supplied alpha-beta T cells about two months after transplant. Newly generated T cells supplied most T-cell counts and diversity one year post-transplant. Surviving recipient cells, namely T cells and thymic progenitors, were the source of high day-60 TCRbeta diversity in some patients.

The sequences come from PBMCs, collected before TCRalphabeta/CD19-depleted stem cell transplant. The sequence was obtained from a child less than two years old with acute myeloid leukemia, due to receive a stem cell transplant. The V call is TRBV20-1, the J call TRBJ2-7; TRBD2 matches at 13 bases. The CDR3 DNA follows: TGCAGTGCTTTACGGACTAGCGGGAGCTACGAGCAGTACTTC. Its protein is CSALRTSGSYEQYF.